The rows below give T cell receptor beta chains drawn from one sample of a study of vaccination and CD4 T cells after COVID-19. One entry per CDR3 protein results from TCRdb running MiXCR on the PCR reads. The sample shows approximately 7,900 distinct CDR3 sequences, 37% of them seen only once. Antigens of these TCRs are unknown. The sample was CD4+ T cells from blood, cultured in vitro. The receptors shown here come from a human donor in good health. CDR3s include the opening cysteine and the closing phenylalanine or tryptophan. The order of the fields is J gene, V gene, D gene, clone size, CDR3 protein, CDR3 DNA. D genes are given only for firm matches. The listing skips clone size in some rows; elsewhere it reads once, few, many or a size class.

J gene: TRBJ1-2; V gene: TRBV2; D gene: -; clone size: -; CDR3 protein: CASSERSGNYVGYTF; CDR3 DNA: TGTGCCAGCAGTGAGAGATCAGGGAATTACGTTGGCTACACCTTC
J gene: TRBJ2-3; V gene: TRBV7-7; D gene: -; clone size: -; CDR3 protein: CASSLGPTDTQYF; CDR3 DNA: TGTGCCAGCAGCTTAGGTCCAACAGATACGCAGTATTTT
J gene: TRBJ2-1; V gene: TRBV6-1; D gene: -; clone size: -; CDR3 protein: CAGVSRYEQFF; CDR3 DNA: TGTGCCGGGGTGAGTCGGTATGAGCAGTTCTTC
J gene: TRBJ1-1; V gene: TRBV2; D gene: -; clone size: -; CDR3 protein: CASSETRGTEAFF; CDR3 DNA: TGTGCCAGCAGTGAAACTCGCGGCACTGAAGCTTTCTTT
J gene: TRBJ1-2; V gene: TRBV15; D gene: -; clone size: medium-sized; CDR3 protein: CATSRLYRGREGYTF; CDR3 DNA: TGTGCCACCAGCAGGTTATATCGGGGGCGCGAAGGCTACACCTTC
J gene: TRBJ2-5; V gene: TRBV20-1; D gene: -; clone size: -; CDR3 protein: CSARDGPGETQYF; CDR3 DNA: TGCAGTGCTAGAGATGGCCCAGGGGAGACCCAGTACTTC
J gene: TRBJ2-2; V gene: TRBV24-1; D gene: TRBD1; clone size: few; CDR3 protein: CATSDGTAINTGELFF; CDR3 DNA: TGTGCCACCAGTGATGGGACAGCTATTAACACCGGGGAGCTGTTTTTT
J gene: TRBJ2-2; V gene: TRBV5-4; D gene: -; clone size: few; CDR3 protein: CASSLIYTGELFF; CDR3 DNA: TGTGCCAGCAGCTTGATCTACACCGGGGAGCTGTTTTTT
J gene: TRBJ2-1; V gene: TRBV20-1; D gene: -; clone size: -; CDR3 protein: CSASIRGGYNEQFF; CDR3 DNA: TGCAGTGCAAGTATCCGGGGCGGCTACAATGAGCAGTTCTTC
J gene: TRBJ2-2; V gene: TRBV12-3/TRBV12-4; D gene: TRBD2; clone size: -; CDR3 protein: CASSTLAGGNTGELFF; CDR3 DNA: TGTGCCAGCAGTACACTAGCGGGAGGAAACACCGGGGAGCTGTTTTTT
J gene: TRBJ1-6; V gene: TRBV7-8; D gene: TRBD1; clone size: few; CDR3 protein: CASTGDVYNSPLHF; CDR3 DNA: TGTGCCAGTACAGGGGATGTATATAATTCACCCCTCCACTTT
J gene: TRBJ1-6; V gene: TRBV28; D gene: -; clone size: few; CDR3 protein: CASSERLGANSPLHF; CDR3 DNA: TGTGCCAGCAGTGAGCGCCTCGGGGCTAACTCACCCCTCCACTTT
J gene: TRBJ1-2; V gene: TRBV6-1; D gene: -; clone size: -; CDR3 protein: CASIGEEGYTF; CDR3 DNA: TGTGCCAGCATAGGGGAGGAAGGCTACACCTTC
J gene: TRBJ1-1; V gene: TRBV5-3; D gene: -; clone size: few; CDR3 protein: CARSLGEAFF; CDR3 DNA: TGTGCCAGAAGCTTAGGTGAAGCTTTCTTT
J gene: TRBJ1-2; V gene: TRBV20-1; D gene: -; clone size: few; CDR3 protein: CSAGPAWGADGYTF; CDR3 DNA: TGCAGTGCCGGGCCCGCGTGGGGGGCCGATGGCTACACCTTC
J gene: TRBJ2-1; V gene: TRBV15; D gene: -; clone size: few; CDR3 protein: CATSPGIGQFF; CDR3 DNA: TGTGCCACCAGTCCCGGGATCGGGCAGTTCTTC
J gene: TRBJ2-7; V gene: TRBV30; D gene: -; clone size: -; CDR3 protein: CAWSVNPKPGPTYEQYF; CDR3 DNA: TGTGCCTGGAGTGTTAATCCCAAGCCAGGCCCTACCTACGAGCAGTACTTC
J gene: TRBJ2-5; V gene: TRBV19; D gene: -; clone size: few; CDR3 protein: CASSITGPQETQYF; CDR3 DNA: TGTGCCAGTAGTATAACGGGACCGCAAGAGACCCAGTACTTC
J gene: TRBJ1-3; V gene: TRBV20-1; D gene: TRBD1; clone size: -; CDR3 protein: CSATPTGRASGNTIYF; CDR3 DNA: TGCAGTGCTACCCCGACAGGGAGGGCCTCTGGAAACACCATATATTTT
J gene: TRBJ2-5; V gene: TRBV6-1; D gene: TRBD2; clone size: few; CDR3 protein: CASSGLAWETQYF; CDR3 DNA: TGTGCCAGCAGTGGACTAGCGTGGGAGACCCAGTACTTC
J gene: TRBJ2-5; V gene: TRBV6-1; D gene: TRBD1; clone size: -; CDR3 protein: CASSVGILGTGGQTQYF; CDR3 DNA: TGTGCCAGCAGTGTGGGTATCTTAGGGACAGGGGGGCAGACCCAGTACTTC
J gene: TRBJ1-1; V gene: TRBV28; D gene: TRBD1; clone size: -; CDR3 protein: CASSGQGYTEAFF; CDR3 DNA: TGTGCCAGCAGTGGACAGGGCTACACTGAAGCTTTCTTT
J gene: TRBJ1-1; V gene: TRBV10-3; D gene: TRBD1; clone size: few; CDR3 protein: CAITFDRVITEAFF; CDR3 DNA: TGTGCCATCACCTTCGACAGGGTGATCACTGAAGCTTTCTTT
J gene: TRBJ2-1; V gene: TRBV20-1; D gene: TRBD2; clone size: -; CDR3 protein: CSASLGLAGFYEQFF; CDR3 DNA: TGCAGTGCTAGTCTTGGGCTAGCGGGGTTTTATGAGCAGTTCTTC
J gene: TRBJ1-2; V gene: TRBV5-4; D gene: TRBD1; clone size: few; CDR3 protein: CASSAGTDYGYTF; CDR3 DNA: TGTGCCAGCAGCGCCGGGACAGACTATGGCTACACCTTC
J gene: TRBJ2-7; V gene: TRBV7-9; D gene: TRBD1; clone size: -; CDR3 protein: CASSPKFRQGSDEQYF; CDR3 DNA: TGTGCCAGCAGCCCAAAATTCCGACAGGGAAGCGACGAGCAGTACTTC
J gene: TRBJ2-3; V gene: TRBV29-1; D gene: -; clone size: -; CDR3 protein: CSVAPTRTDTQYF; CDR3 DNA: TGCAGCGTGGCCCCAACCCGCACAGATACGCAGTATTTT
J gene: TRBJ2-5; V gene: TRBV19; D gene: -; clone size: -; CDR3 protein: CASSIGAQQQETQYF; CDR3 DNA: TGTGCCAGTAGTATTGGGGCCCAACAACAAGAGACCCAGTACTTC
J gene: TRBJ2-3; V gene: TRBV20-1; D gene: TRBD1; clone size: -; CDR3 protein: CSANRDRGPDTQYF; CDR3 DNA: TGCAGTGCTAACCGGGACAGGGGCCCAGATACGCAGTATTTT
J gene: TRBJ1-5; V gene: TRBV19; D gene: TRBD1; clone size: -; CDR3 protein: CASSMGLDRARQPQHF; CDR3 DNA: TGTGCCAGTAGTATGGGACTCGACAGGGCGCGTCAGCCCCAGCATTTT
J gene: TRBJ1-5; V gene: TRBV15; D gene: -; clone size: few; CDR3 protein: CATSGQAAPGPQHF; CDR3 DNA: TGTGCCACCAGCGGTCAGGCGGCGCCGGGGCCCCAGCATTTT
J gene: TRBJ1-5; V gene: TRBV30; D gene: TRBD1; clone size: once; CDR3 protein: CAWSSDTGGGNQPQHF; CDR3 DNA: TGTGCCTGGAGCTCGGATACAGGGGGAGGCAATCAGCCCCAGCATTTT
J gene: TRBJ2-3; V gene: TRBV6-1; D gene: -; clone size: -; CDR3 protein: CASRPQGSGADTQYF; CDR3 DNA: TGTGCCAGCAGACCCCAGGGAAGTGGCGCAGATACGCAGTATTTT
J gene: TRBJ1-1; V gene: TRBV6-1; D gene: TRBD1; clone size: -; CDR3 protein: CASTKGTGLRGTEAFF; CDR3 DNA: TGTGCCAGCACCAAAGGGACAGGACTTCGGGGCACTGAAGCTTTCTTT
J gene: TRBJ2-5; V gene: TRBV20-1; D gene: TRBD2; clone size: -; CDR3 protein: CSARDTSGGQETQYF; CDR3 DNA: TGCAGTGCTAGAGATACTAGCGGAGGCCAAGAGACCCAGTACTTC
J gene: TRBJ1-5; V gene: TRBV7-8; D gene: -; clone size: -; CDR3 protein: CASSSSVGGGGQPQHF; CDR3 DNA: TGTGCCAGCAGCTCCTCTGTAGGGGGGGGCGGGCAGCCCCAGCATTTT
J gene: TRBJ1-2; V gene: TRBV28; D gene: TRBD1; clone size: -; CDR3 protein: CASRTPGTGGLNYGYTF; CDR3 DNA: TGTGCCAGCAGAACCCCCGGGACAGGGGGCCTCAACTATGGCTACACCTTC
J gene: TRBJ1-2; V gene: TRBV7-8; D gene: -; clone size: few; CDR3 protein: CASSRGGIDGYTF; CDR3 DNA: TGTGCCAGCAGCCGGGGGGGAATCGATGGCTACACCTTC
J gene: TRBJ1-5; V gene: TRBV12-3/TRBV12-4; D gene: -; clone size: -; CDR3 protein: CASSWEGLSGNQPQHF; CDR3 DNA: TGTGCCAGCAGTTGGGAGGGGCTATCAGGCAATCAGCCCCAGCATTTT
J gene: TRBJ2-3; V gene: TRBV2; D gene: -; clone size: -; CDR3 protein: CASTGSVTDTQYF; CDR3 DNA: TGTGCCAGCACTGGTAGCGTGACAGATACGCAGTATTTT
J gene: TRBJ2-7; V gene: TRBV20-1; D gene: TRBD2; clone size: -; CDR3 protein: CSARAIAGGPGEQYF; CDR3 DNA: TGCAGTGCTAGGGCAATAGCGGGAGGGCCGGGAGAGCAGTACTTC
J gene: TRBJ1-1; V gene: TRBV7-9; D gene: TRBD1; clone size: few; CDR3 protein: CASSLVGQGPEAFF; CDR3 DNA: TGTGCCAGCAGCTTAGTCGGACAGGGACCTGAAGCTTTCTTT
J gene: TRBJ1-2; V gene: TRBV6-1; D gene: TRBD1; clone size: few; CDR3 protein: CASSEGPGGGYTF; CDR3 DNA: TGTGCCAGCAGTGAAGGTCCAGGGGGCGGCTACACCTTC
J gene: TRBJ1-1; V gene: TRBV21-1; D gene: -; clone size: -; CDR3 protein: CASSKTGQMNTEAFF; CDR3 DNA: TGTGCCAGCAGCAAGACCGGACAGATGAACACTGAAGCTTTCTTT
J gene: TRBJ2-7; V gene: TRBV21-1; D gene: -; clone size: large; CDR3 protein: CASSNLGSSYEQYF; CDR3 DNA: TGTGCCAGCAGCAACCTCGGGAGTAGCTACGAGCAGTACTTC
J gene: TRBJ1-2; V gene: TRBV7-2; D gene: TRBD1; clone size: few; CDR3 protein: CASSSRDRGRQGYTF; CDR3 DNA: TGTGCCAGCAGCTCCCGGGACAGGGGGCGTCAGGGCTACACCTTC
J gene: TRBJ2-5; V gene: TRBV10-2; D gene: -; clone size: -; CDR3 protein: CASSAAQGETQYF; CDR3 DNA: TGCGCCAGCAGTGCGGCCCAAGGAGAGACCCAGTACTTC
J gene: TRBJ1-1; V gene: TRBV5-1; D gene: -; clone size: -; CDR3 protein: CASSQGISTEAFF; CDR3 DNA: TGCGCCAGCAGCCAAGGGATTTCCACTGAAGCTTTCTTT
J gene: TRBJ2-3; V gene: TRBV24-1; D gene: TRBD1; clone size: few; CDR3 protein: CATSVRQGLTDTQYF; CDR3 DNA: TGTGCCACCAGTGTACGACAGGGGCTCACAGATACGCAGTATTTT
J gene: TRBJ1-1; V gene: TRBV29-1; D gene: -; clone size: -; CDR3 protein: CSVERDFNTEAFF; CDR3 DNA: TGCAGCGTTGAAAGGGATTTCAACACTGAAGCTTTCTTT
J gene: TRBJ1-2; V gene: TRBV6-1; D gene: TRBD1; clone size: -; CDR3 protein: CASSRDREAYGYTF; CDR3 DNA: TGTGCCAGCAGTCGGGACAGGGAGGCCTATGGCTACACCTTC
J gene: TRBJ1-1; V gene: TRBV7-9; D gene: -; clone size: few; CDR3 protein: CASSLEVGEAFF; CDR3 DNA: TGTGCCAGCAGCTTGGAGGTGGGGGAGGCTTTCTTT